A single sample is the source of the 2 T cell receptor beta chains below, sequenced in a study of blood T cell repertoires in COVID-19 (dated by TCRdb to about 2020). The library was generated by the immunoSEQ multiplex PCR assay. What TCRdb holds here is the immuneACCESS table cut down to in-frame rearrangements. Part of the clones is not present; checked against another copy, under half of the missing clones reflect an unresolved V gene, and the others are unexplained. The sample contains hundreds of thousands of clones, 88% of them found a single time. Together, the top ten hold around 0.9% of the sample. Sequencing was carried out using PBMCs or T cells enriched from blood (not recorded which). The source of these receptors is a woman aged 30 to 39 who had recovered from COVID-19.

The chain employs TRBV7-9 and TRBJ1-3; maybe TRBD1 (6 bases). The V gene lost 2 bases and the J gene lost 0 bases, with 11 bases spanning the gap. The CDR3 loop spans 16 amino acids. Germline V lookup: CDR1 SEHNR, CDR2 FQNEAQ (reference sequence). The CDR3 here is CASSLRGRGSGNTIYF. The CDR3 nucleotides read TGTGCCAGCAGCTTAAGGGGCAGGGGCTCTGGAAACACCATATATTTT.

The chain carries TRBV5-4 and TRBJ2-7; 7 nucleotides line up with TRBD1. The CDR3 contains 14 residues. V trimming: 4 bases; J trimming: 2 bases; junction bases outside the gene matches: 6. CDR1 is SGHNT and CDR2 is YYREEE in the germline V gene (reference sequence). DNA for the CDR3: TGTGCCAGCAGCGTCAGGACAGGCGCCTACGAGCAGTACTTC. Its translation: CASSVRTGAYEQYF.